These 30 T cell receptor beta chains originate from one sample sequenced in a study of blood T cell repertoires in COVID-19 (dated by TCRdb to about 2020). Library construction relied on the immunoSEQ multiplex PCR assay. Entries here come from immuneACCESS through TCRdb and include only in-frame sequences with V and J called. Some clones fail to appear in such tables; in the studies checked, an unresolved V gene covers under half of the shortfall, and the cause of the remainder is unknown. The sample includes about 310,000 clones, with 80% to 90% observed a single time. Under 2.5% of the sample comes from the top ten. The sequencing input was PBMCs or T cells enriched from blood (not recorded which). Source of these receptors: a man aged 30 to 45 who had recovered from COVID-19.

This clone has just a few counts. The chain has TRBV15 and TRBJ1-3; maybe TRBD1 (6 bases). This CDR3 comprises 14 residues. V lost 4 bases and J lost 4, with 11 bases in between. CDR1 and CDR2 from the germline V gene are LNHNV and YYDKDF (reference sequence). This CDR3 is CATSTRDTGNTIYF. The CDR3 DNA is TGTGCCACCAGCACCCGGGACACCGGAAACACCATATATTTT.

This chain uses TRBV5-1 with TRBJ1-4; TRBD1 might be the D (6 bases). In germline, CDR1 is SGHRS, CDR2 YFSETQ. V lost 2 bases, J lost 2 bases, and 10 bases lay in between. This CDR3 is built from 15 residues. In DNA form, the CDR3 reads TGCGCCAGCAGCTTACAGGGTGTCACTAATGAAAAACTGTTTTTT. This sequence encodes CASSLQGVTNEKLFF.

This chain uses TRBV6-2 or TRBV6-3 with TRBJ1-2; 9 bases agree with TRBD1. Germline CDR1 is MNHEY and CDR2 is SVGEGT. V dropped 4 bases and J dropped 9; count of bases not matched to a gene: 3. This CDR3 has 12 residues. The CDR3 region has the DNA TGTGCCAGCAGTTCGGGACAGGGAAGCTACACCTTC. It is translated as CASSSGQGSYTF.

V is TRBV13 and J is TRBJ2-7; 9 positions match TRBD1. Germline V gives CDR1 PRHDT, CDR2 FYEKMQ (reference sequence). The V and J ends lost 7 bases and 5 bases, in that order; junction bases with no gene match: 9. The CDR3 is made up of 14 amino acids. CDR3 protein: CASTGGTGLNEQYF. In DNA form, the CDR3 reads TGTGCCAGCACTGGGGGGACAGGGCTGAACGAGCAGTACTTC.

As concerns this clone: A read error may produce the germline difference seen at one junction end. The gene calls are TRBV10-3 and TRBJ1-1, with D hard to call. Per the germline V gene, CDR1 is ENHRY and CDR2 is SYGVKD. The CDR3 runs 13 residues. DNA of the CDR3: TGTGCCATCACTGAGGCAGATCACACTGAAGCTTTCTTT. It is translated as CAITEADHTEAFF.

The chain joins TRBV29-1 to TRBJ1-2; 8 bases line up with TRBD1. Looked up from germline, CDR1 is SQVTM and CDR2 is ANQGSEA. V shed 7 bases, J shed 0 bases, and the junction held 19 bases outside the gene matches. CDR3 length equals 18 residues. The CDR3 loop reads CSADGRATGAISNYGYTF. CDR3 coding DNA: TGCAGCGCCGATGGGAGAGCGACAGGGGCGATTTCTAACTATGGCTACACCTTC.

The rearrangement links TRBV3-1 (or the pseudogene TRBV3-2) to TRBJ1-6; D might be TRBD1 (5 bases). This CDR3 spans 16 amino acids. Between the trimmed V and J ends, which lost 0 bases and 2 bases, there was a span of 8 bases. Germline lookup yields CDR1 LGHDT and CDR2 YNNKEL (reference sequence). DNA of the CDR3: TGTGCCAGCAGCCAAGACCGGGGGGCCTATAATTCACCCCTCCACTTT. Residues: CASSQDRGAYNSPLHF.

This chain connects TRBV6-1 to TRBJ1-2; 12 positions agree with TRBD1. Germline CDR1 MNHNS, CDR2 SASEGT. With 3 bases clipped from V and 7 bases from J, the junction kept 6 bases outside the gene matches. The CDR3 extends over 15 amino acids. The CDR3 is CASSEVPGQGAGYTF. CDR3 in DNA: TGTGCCAGCAGTGAGGTACCGGGACAGGGGGCTGGCTACACCTTC.

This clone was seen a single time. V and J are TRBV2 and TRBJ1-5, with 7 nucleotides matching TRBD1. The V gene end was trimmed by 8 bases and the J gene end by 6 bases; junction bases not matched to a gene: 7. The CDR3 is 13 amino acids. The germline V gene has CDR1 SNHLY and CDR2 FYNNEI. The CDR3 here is CASSDRLGQPQHF. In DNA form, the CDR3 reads TGTGCCAGCTCGGACAGGCTCGGTCAGCCCCAGCATTTT.

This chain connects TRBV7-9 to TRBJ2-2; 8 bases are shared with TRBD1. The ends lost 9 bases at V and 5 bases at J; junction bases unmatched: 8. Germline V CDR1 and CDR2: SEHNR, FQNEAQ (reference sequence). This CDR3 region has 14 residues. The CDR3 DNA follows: TGTGCCAGTGACAGGGGTTTTTCTACCGGGGAGCTGTTTTTT. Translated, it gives CASDRGFSTGELFF.

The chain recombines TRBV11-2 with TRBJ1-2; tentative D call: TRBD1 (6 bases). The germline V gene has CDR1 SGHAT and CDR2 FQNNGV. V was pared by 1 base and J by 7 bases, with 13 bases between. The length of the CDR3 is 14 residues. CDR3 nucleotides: TGTGCCAGCAGCTTAGCCCGGACAGCGGCTGGCTACACCTTC. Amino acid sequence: CASSLARTAAGYTF.

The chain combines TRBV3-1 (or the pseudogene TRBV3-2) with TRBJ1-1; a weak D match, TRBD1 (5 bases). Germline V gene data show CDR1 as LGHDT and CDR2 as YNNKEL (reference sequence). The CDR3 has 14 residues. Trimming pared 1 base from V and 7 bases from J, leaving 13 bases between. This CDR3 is CASSQAGGRGEAFF. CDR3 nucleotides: TGTGCCAGCAGCCAAGCGGGGGGAAGGGGTGAAGCTTTCTTT.

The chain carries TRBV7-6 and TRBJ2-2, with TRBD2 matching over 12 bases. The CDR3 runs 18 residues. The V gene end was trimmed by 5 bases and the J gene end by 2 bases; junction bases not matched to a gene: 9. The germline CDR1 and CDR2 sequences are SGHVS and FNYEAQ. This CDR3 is CASSRRLAGVANTGELFF. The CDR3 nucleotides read TGTGCCAGCAGCCGCAGACTAGCGGGGGTGGCAAACACCGGGGAGCTGTTTTTT.

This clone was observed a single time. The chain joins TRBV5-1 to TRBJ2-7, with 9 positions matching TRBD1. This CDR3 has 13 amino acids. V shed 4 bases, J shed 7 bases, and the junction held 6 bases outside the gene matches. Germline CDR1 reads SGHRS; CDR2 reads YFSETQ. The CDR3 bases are TGCGCCAGCAGCAAGGGACAGGGTGGGGAGCAGTACTTC. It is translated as CASSKGQGGEQYF.

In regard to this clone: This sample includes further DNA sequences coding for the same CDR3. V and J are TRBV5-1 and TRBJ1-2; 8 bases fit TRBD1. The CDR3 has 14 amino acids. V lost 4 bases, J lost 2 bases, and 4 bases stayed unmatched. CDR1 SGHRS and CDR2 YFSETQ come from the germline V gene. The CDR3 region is CASSQGQANYGYTF. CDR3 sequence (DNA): TGCGCCAGCAGCCAGGGACAGGCGAACTATGGCTACACCTTC.

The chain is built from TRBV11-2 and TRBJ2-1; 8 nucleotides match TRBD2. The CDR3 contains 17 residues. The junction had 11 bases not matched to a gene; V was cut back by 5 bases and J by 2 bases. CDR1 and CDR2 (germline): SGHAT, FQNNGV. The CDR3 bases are TGTGCCAGCAGCGGGACTAGTCCCACCTACACCTACAATGAGCAGTTCTTC. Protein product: CASSGTSPTYTYNEQFF.

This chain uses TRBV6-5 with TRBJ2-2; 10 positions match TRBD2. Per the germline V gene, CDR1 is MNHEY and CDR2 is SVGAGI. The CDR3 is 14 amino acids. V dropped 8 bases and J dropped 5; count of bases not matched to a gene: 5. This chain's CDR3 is CASGSTSGTGELFF. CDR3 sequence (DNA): TGTGCCAGCGGGTCGACTAGCGGGACCGGGGAGCTGTTTTTT.

The CDR3 nucleotides read TGTGCCAGCAGCTTATCCCAAATTTCCTACGAGCAGTACTTC. Translation: CASSLSQISYEQYF. V gene TRBV11-2 combines with J gene TRBJ2-7, with no clear D. V gave up 2 bases and J gave up 1 base, with 9 bases separating them. This CDR3 is built from 14 residues. Looked up from germline, CDR1 is SGHAT and CDR2 is FQNNGV.

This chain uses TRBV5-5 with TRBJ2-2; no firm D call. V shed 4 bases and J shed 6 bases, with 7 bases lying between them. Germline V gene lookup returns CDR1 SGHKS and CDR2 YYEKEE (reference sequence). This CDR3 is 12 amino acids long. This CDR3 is CASSPYSGELFF. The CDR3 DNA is TGTGCCAGCAGCCCGTATTCCGGGGAGCTGTTTTTT. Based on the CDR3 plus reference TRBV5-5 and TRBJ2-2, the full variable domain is DAGVTQSPTHLIKTRGQQVTLRCSPISGHKSVSWYQQVLGQGPQFIFQYYEKEERGRGNFPDRFSARQFPNYSSELNVNALLLGDSALYLCASSPYSGELFFGEGSRLTVL.

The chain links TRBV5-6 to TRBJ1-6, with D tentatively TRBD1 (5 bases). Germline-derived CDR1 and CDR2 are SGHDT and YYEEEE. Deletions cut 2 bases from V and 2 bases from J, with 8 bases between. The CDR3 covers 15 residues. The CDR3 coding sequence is TGTGCCAGCAGCTTCGCGGGGGCCTATAATTCACCCCTCCACTTT. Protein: CASSFAGAYNSPLHF.

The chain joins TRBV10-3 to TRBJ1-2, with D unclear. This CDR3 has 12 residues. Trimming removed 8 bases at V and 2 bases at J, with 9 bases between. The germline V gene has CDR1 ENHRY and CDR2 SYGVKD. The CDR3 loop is CAIGAGNYGYTF. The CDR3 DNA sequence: TGTGCCATCGGCGCGGGAAACTATGGCTACACCTTC.

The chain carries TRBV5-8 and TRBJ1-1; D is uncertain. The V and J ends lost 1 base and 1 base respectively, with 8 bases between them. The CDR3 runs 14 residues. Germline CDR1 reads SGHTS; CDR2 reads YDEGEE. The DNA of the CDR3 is TGTGCCAGCAGCTTGATCACGGGGAACACTGAAGCTTTCTTT. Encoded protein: CASSLITGNTEAFF.

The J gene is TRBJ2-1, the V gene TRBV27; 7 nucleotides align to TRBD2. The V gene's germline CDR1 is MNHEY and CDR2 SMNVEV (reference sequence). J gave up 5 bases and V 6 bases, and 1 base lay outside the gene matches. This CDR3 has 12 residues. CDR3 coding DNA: TGTGCCAGCAGGCGGGGGAACAATGAGCAGTTCTTC. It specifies CASRRGNNEQFF.

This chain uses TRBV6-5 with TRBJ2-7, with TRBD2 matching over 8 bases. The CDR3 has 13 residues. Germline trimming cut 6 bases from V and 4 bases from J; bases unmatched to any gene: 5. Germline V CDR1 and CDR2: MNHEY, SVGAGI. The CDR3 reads CASSRGGSYEQYF. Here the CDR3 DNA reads TGTGCCAGCAGCCGGGGGGGCTCTTACGAGCAGTACTTC.

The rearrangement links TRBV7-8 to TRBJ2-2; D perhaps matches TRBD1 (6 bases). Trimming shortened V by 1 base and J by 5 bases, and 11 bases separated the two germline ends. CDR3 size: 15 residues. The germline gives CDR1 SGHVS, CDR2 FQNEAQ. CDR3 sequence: CASSLDRARTGELFF. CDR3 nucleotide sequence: TGTGCCAGCAGCTTAGACAGGGCAAGAACCGGGGAGCTGTTTTTT.

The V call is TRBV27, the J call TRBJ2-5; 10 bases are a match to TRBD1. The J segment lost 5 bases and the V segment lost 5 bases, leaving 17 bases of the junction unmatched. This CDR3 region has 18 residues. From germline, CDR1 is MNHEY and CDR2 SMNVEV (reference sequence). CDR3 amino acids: CASSPRRIGTGAMETQYF. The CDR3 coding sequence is TGTGCCAGCAGTCCACGTAGAATCGGGACAGGGGCAATGGAGACCCAGTACTTC.

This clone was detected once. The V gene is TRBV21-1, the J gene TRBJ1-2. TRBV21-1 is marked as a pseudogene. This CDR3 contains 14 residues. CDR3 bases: TGTGCCAGCAGCAAACGGGACTGTTCCGTAGGCTACACCTTC. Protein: CASSKRDCSVGYTF.

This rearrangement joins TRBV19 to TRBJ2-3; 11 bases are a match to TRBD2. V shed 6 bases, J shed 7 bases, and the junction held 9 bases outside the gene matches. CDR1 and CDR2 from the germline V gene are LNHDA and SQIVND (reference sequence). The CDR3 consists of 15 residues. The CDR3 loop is CASRRGTSGMNTQYF. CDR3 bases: TGTGCCAGTAGGCGGGGGACTAGCGGAATGAATACGCAGTATTTT.

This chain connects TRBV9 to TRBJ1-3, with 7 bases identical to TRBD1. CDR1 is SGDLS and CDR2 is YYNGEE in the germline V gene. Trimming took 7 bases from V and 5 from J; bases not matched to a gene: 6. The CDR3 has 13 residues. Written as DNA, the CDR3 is TGTGCCAGCGGAGACAGGGCAAGAAACACCATATATTTT. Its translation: CASGDRARNTIYF.

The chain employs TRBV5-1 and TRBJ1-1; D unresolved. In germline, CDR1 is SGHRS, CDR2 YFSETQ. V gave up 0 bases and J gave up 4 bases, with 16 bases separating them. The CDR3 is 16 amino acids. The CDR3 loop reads CASSLGRGVIGTEAFF. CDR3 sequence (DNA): TGCGCCAGCAGCTTGGGTCGGGGAGTAATAGGCACTGAAGCTTTCTTT.